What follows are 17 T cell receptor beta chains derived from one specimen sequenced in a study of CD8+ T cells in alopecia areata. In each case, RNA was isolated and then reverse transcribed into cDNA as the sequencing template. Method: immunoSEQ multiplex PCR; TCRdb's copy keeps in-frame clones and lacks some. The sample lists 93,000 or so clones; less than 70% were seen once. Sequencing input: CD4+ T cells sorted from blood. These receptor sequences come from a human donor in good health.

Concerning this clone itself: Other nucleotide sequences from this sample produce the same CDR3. CDR3 coding DNA: TGCAGCGTTGGGACTAGCTCCTACAATGAGCAGTTCTTC. Translation gives CSVGTSSYNEQFF. V is TRBV29-1 and J is TRBJ2-1; 7 bases fit TRBD2. V trimming: 4 bases; J trimming: 0 bases; junction bases outside the gene matches: 0. Germline lookup yields CDR1 SQVTM and CDR2 ANQGSEA. This CDR3 has 13 amino acids.

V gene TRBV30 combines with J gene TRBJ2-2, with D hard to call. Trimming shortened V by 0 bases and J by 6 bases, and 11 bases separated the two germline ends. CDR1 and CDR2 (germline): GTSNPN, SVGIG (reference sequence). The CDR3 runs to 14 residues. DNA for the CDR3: TGTGCCTGGAGTGTACGTGCCGGCGCCGGGGAGCTGTTTTTT. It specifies CAWSVRAGAGELFF. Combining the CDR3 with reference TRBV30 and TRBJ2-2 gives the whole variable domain SQTIHQWPATLVQPVGSPLSLECTVEGTSNPNLYWYRQAAGRGLQLLFYSVGIGQISSEVPQNLSASRPQDRQFILSSKKLLLSDSGFYLCAWSVRAGAGELFFGEGSRLTVL.

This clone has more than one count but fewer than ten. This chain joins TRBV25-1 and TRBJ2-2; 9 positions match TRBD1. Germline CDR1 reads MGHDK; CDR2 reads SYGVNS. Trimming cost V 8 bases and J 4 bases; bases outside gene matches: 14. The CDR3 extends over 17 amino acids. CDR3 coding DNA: TGTGCCAGCCGACGGGGACAGGGAGGGTTTGCCACCGGGGAGCTGTTTTTT. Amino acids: CASRRGQGGFATGELFF.

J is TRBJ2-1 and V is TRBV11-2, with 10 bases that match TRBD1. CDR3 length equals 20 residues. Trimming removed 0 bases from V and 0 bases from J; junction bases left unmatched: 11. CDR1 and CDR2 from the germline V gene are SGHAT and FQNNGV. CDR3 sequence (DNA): TGTGCCAGCAGCTTAGATGCGCTGACAGGGGGCCCGAGCTCCTACAATGAGCAGTTCTTC. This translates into CASSLDALTGGPSSYNEQFF.

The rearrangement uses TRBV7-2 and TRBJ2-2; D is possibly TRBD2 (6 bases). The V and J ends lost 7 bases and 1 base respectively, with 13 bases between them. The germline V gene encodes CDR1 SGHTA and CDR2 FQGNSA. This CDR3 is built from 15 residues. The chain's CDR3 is CASNNNGGNTGELFF. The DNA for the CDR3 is TGTGCCAGCAACAACAACGGGGGGAACACCGGGGAGCTGTTTTTT.

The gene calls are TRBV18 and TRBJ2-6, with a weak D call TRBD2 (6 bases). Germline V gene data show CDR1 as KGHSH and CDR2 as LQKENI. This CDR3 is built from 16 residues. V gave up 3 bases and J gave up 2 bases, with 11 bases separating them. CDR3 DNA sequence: TGTGCCAGCTCACCGGGGACGGGGGCTGGGGCCAACGTCCTGACTTTC. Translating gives CASSPGTGAGANVLTF.

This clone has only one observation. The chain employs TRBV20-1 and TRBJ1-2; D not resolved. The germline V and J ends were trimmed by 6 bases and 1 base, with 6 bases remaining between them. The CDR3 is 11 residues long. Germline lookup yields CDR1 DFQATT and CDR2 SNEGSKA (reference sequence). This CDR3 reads CSALLNYGYTF. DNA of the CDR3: TGCAGTGCCTTACTTAACTATGGCTACACCTTC.

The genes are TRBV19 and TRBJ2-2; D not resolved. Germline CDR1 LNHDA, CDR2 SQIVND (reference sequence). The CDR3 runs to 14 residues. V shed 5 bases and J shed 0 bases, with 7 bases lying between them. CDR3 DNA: TGTGCCAGTAGTGTCCAGACGAACACCGGGGAGCTGTTTTTT. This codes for CASSVQTNTGELFF. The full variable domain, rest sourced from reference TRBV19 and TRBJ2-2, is DGGITQSPKYLFRKEGQNVTLSCEQNLNHDAMYWYRQDPGQGLRLIYYSQIVNDFQKGDIAEGYSVSREKKESFPLTVTSAQKNPTAFYLCASSVQTNTGELFFGEGSRLTVL.

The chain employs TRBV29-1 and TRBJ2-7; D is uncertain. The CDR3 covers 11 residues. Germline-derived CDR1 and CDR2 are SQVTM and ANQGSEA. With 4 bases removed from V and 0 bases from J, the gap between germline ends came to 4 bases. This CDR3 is CSVARSYEQYF. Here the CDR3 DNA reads TGCAGCGTTGCGCGCTCCTACGAGCAGTACTTC.

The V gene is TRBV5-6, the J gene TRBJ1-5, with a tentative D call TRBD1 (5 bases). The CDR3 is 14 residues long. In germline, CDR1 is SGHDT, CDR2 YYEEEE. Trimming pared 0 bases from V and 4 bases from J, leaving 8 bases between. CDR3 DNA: TGTGCCAGCAGCTTGGCCGGGGGAAATCAGCCCCAGCATTTT. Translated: CASSLAGGNQPQHF.

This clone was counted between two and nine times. The CDR3 loop is CASSQDSTSQGTDTQYF. Written as DNA, the CDR3 is TGCGCCAGCAGCCAAGATAGTACTAGTCAAGGCACAGATACGCAGTATTTT. V gene TRBV4-3 combines with J gene TRBJ2-3; a possible D gene is TRBD2 (5 bases). The germline V gene has CDR1 LGHNA and CDR2 YSLEER. V gave up 0 bases and J gave up 1 base, with 14 bases separating them. This CDR3 region has 17 residues.

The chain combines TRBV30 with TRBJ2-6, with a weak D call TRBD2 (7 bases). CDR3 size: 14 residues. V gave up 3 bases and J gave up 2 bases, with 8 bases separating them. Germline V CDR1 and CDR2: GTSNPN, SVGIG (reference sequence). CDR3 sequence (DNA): TGTGCCTGGAGCGGGGGGCCTGGGGCCAACGTCCTGACTTTC. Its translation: CAWSGGPGANVLTF.

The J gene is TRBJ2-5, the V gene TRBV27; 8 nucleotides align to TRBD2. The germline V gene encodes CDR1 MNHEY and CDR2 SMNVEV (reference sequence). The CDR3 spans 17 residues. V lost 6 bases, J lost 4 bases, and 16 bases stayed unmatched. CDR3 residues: CASSLTPAGTRAETQYF. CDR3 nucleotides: TGTGCCAGCAGCCTTACCCCTGCCGGGACTAGGGCAGAGACCCAGTACTTC.

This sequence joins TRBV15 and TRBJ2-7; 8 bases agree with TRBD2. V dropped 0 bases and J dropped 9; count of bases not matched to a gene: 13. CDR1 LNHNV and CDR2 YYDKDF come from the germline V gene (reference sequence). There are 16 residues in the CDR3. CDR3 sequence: CATSRDREGRNGGQYF. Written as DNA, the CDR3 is TGTGCCACCAGCAGAGATCGGGAGGGGAGGAACGGCGGGCAGTACTTC.

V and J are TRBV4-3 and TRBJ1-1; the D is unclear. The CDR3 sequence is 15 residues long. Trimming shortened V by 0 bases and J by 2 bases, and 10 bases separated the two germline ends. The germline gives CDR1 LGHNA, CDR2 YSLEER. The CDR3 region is CASSQDRRANTEAFF. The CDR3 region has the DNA TGCGCCAGCAGCCAAGACAGGCGAGCTAACACTGAAGCTTTCTTT.

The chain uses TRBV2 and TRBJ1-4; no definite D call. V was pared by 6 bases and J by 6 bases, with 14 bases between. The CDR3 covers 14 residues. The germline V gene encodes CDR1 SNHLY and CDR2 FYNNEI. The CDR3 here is CASRERREDEKLFF. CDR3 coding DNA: TGTGCCAGCAGAGAAAGGAGGGAAGATGAAAAACTGTTTTTT.

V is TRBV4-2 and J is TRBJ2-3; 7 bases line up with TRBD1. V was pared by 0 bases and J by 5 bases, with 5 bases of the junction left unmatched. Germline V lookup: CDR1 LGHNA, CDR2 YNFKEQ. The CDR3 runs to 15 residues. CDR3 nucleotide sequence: TGTGCCAGCAGCCAAGAGACAGGGTCGGAAGATACGCAGTATTTT. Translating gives CASSQETGSEDTQYF.